This TCR beta chain is from a study of blood T cell repertoires in COVID-19. This CDR3 has 15 residues. V lost 0 bases, J lost 4 bases, and 3 bases stayed unmatched. Per germline, CDR1 LNHNV and CDR2 YYDKDF (reference sequence). Source study methods: Amplification of reference gene primers was used by the study to estimate nucleated cell counts. Sequencing used immunoSEQ multiplex PCR; TCRdb keeps in-frame clones, though not all of them. That table gives V, J and clone size, and the DNA gave D and trimming. The sample has about 55,000 clones, around 86% seen once. To note about this clone: Different DNA sequences within this sample yield the same CDR3.

The chain is built from TRBV15 and TRBJ1-5, with 7 bases that match TRBD1. The sequence was collected from a woman aged 55 to 70 with acute or convalescent COVID-19. Sequenced material: peripheral blood. For the CDR3, the DNA is TGTGCCACCAGCAGAGATCCAGGGGGTAATCAGCCCCAGCATTTT. Translating it yields CATSRDPGGNQPQHF.